This T cell receptor (beta chain) was identified during a study of T cell changes during pregnancy in multiple sclerosis. J gave up 4 bases and V 5 bases, and 8 bases lay outside the gene matches. Germline CDR1 is SEHNR and CDR2 is FQNEAQ (reference sequence). The CDR3 sequence is 16 residues long. Clones were read by immunoSEQ multiplex PCR, and TCRdb kept only the in-frame ones, dropping some. Of some 80,000 clones in the sample, approximately 92% were seen once. The sequences come from peripheral blood, collected in the first trimester of pregnancy. The TCR sequence derives from a female donor with multiple sclerosis, enrolled in a pregnancy study. The chain couples TRBV7-9 to TRBJ2-1, with 10 bases that match TRBD1. The CDR3 DNA sequence: TGTGCCAGCAGCCAATTCCAGGGACAGGGGTACAATGAGCAGTTCTTC. Encoded protein: CASSQFQGQGYNEQFF.